The T cell receptor beta chain described here comes from a study of tumor and adjacent non-tumor tissue in lung cancer. Overall study results and limits: Normal lung showed higher cumulative top 100 clone frequency than tumor. Tumor TCR diversity, when higher, was linked to shorter survival.

A modified ARM-PCR protocol with three rounds of nested PCR amplified TCRbeta. MiXCR, applied by TCRdb to the multiplex PCR reads, yields one record per CDR3 protein. This sample yields about 200,000 distinct CDR3 sequences, of which about two thirds are seen a single time; under 30% belongs to the top ten. As to this clonotype: What it binds is unknown.

The CDR3 length is 12 residues. Germline V lookup: CDR1 DFQATT, CDR2 SNEGSKA (reference sequence). No cell sorting was done before RNA was extracted from the tissue. V gene TRBV20-1 combines with J gene TRBJ2-7; 7 nucleotides match TRBD1. The TCR comes from a man in his 60s with non-small cell lung cancer. What was sequenced was lung tumor tissue. The CDR3 sequence: CRAQQGFGEQYF. The CDR3 coding sequence is TGCAGGGCTCAACAGGGGTTTGGCGAGCAGTACTTC.